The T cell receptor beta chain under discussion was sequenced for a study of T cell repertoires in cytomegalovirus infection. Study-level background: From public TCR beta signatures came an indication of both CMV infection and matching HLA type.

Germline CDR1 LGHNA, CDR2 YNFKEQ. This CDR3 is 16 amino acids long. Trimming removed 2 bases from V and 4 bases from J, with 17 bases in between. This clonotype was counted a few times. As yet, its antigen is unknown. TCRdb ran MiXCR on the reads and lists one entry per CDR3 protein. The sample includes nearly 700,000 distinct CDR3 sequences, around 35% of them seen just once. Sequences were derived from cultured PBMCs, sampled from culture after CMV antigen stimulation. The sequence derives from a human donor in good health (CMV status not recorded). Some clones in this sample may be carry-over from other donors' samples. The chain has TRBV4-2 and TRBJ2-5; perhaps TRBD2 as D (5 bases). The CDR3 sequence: CASSQNPTRGGETQYF. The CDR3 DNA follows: TGTGCCAGCAGCCAAAACCCCACTAGAGGAGGAGAGACCCAGTACTTC.